What follows describes a single TCR beta chain. The antigen remains undetermined. These data come from a study of CD4 T cell repertoires in COVID-19. The overall study: CFSE-low cells expanded 10 days with IL-2, then restimulated with other coronavirus spikes. General study findings and limits: SARS-CoV and/or HKU1 spike cultures shared between about 6.5 and 25% of SARS-CoV-2 clonotypes. Two or all three memory subsets shared several highly expanded SARS-CoV-2-reactive clonotypes.

Using immunoSEQ multiplex PCR, the repertoire was profiled, and TCRdb retains in-frame clones only, with some absent. The sample lists about 24,000 clones; about 93% were seen once. The memory T cells were sequenced right after ex vivo isolation, without culture. V lost 5 bases, J lost 2 bases, and 11 bases lay in between. The CDR3 has 14 amino acids. Germline loops: CDR1 SEHNR, CDR2 FQNEAQ (reference sequence). Sequenced here: circulating follicular helper CD4+ T cells (cTfh) from blood, sampled before the COVID-19 pandemic. The receptor's source is a human donor who had COVID-19. The chain links TRBV7-9 to TRBJ2-3, with D tentatively TRBD1 (5 bases). DNA of the CDR3: TGTGCCAGCAGCCTTGGGGCGTTCACAGATACGCAGTATTTT. Its protein product is CASSLGAFTDTQYF.